This is a list of T cell receptor beta chains from one sample in a study of OX40 agonist ivuxolimab in advanced cancers. The data were produced by immunoSEQ multiplex PCR, yet TCRdb's version contains in-frame clones alone and is incomplete. The profile shows under 65,000 clones, roughly 85% of them singletons. Sequenced material: CD4+ or CD8+ T cells sorted from blood, taken in a trial of the OX40 agonist ivuxolimab. Receptors originate from an adult with an advanced solid tumor such as melanoma, head and neck, liver or kidney cancer. Each CDR3 is given with its conserved first and last residue.

V: TRBV7-6; CDR3: CASSLAPGPEAFF
V: TRBV7-9; CDR3: CASSFHIQRGGTGELFF
V: TRBV25-1; CDR3: CASSEYGINYGYTF
V: TRBV6-5; CDR3: CGSRRGPEAFF
V: TRBV9; CDR3: CASSSQGAKTFF
V: TRBV27; CDR3: CASSLFNAGIQETQYF
V: TRBV4-1; CDR3: CASSQNGLNTEAFF
V: TRBV4-1; CDR3: CASSHISGVSNQPQHF
V: TRBV19; CDR3: CASSIVLGRETQYF
V: TRBV28; CDR3: CVSSLFQDTGELFF
V: TRBV28; CDR3: CASSLPSNQPQHF